This TCR beta chain was profiled in a study of blood T cell repertoires in COVID-19. On the study more broadly: PBMCs, B-cell-depleted T cells, or T cells were the source of the cDNA or gDNA that made up the material.

Germline CDR1 reads SGHRS; CDR2 reads YFSETQ. Trimming cost V 0 bases and J 8 bases, with 11 bases left between them. The CDR3 loop spans 13 amino acids. In the study's own analysis: Amplified reference gene primers provided the basis for estimating nucleated cell counts. Clones were read by immunoSEQ multiplex PCR, and TCRdb kept only the in-frame ones, dropping some. V and J calls and clone size are those listed in that table; D and trimming were worked out from the DNA. Here the sample spans 200,000 to 250,000 clones, 84% being singletons. This sequence joins TRBV5-1 and TRBJ1-2; D not certain. Sequences were obtained from PBMCs or T cells enriched from blood (not recorded which). The clonotype originates from a woman aged 40 to 50 who had recovered from COVID-19. The CDR3 nucleotides are TGCGCCAGCAGCTTGGTGCCGGAGGAGGGCTACACCTTC. Encoded protein: CASSLVPEEGYTF.